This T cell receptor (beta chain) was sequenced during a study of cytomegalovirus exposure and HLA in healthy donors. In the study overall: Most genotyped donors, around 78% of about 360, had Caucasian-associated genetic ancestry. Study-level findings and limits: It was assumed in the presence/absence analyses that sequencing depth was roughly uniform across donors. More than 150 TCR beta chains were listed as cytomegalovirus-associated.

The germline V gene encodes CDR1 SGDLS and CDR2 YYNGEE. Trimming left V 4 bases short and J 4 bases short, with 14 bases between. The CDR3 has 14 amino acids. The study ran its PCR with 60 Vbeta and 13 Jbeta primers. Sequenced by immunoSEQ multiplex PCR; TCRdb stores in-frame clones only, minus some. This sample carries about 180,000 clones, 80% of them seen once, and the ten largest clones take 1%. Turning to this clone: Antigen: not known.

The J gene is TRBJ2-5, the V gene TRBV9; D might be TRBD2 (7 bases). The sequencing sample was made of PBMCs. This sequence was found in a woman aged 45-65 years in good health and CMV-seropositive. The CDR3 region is CASSPPGGGETQYF. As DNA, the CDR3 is TGTGCCAGCAGCCCCCCGGGGGGCGGAGAGACCCAGTACTTC.